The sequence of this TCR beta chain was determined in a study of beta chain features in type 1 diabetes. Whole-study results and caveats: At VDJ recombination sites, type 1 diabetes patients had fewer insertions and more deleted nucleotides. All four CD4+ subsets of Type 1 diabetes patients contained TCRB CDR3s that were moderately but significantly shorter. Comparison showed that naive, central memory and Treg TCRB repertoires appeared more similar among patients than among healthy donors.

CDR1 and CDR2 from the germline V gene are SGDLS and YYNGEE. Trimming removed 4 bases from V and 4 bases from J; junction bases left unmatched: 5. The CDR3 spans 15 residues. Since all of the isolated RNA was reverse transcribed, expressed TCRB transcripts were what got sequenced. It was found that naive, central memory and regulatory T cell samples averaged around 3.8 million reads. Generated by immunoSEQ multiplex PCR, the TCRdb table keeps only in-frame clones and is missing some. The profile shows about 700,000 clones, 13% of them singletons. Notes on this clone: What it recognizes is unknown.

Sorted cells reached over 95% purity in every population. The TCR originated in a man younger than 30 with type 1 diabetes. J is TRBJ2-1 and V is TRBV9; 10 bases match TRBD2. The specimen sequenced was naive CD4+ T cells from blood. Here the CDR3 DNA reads TGTGCCAGCAGCCCAGCGGGGGGGTCATACAATGAGCAGTTCTTC. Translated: CASSPAGGSYNEQFF.